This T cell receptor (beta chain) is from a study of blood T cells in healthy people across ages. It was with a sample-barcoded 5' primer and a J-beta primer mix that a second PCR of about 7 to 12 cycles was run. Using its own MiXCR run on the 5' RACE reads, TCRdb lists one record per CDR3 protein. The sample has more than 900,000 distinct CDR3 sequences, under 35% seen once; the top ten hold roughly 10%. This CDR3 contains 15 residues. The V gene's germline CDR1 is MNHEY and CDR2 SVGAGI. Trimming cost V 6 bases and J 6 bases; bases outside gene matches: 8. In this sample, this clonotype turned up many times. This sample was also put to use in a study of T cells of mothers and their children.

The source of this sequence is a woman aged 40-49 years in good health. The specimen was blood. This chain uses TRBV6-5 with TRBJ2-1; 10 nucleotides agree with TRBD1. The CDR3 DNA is TGTGCCAGCAGCTCGGACAGGGGGAAGGCCAATGAGCAGTTCTTC. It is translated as CASSSDRGKANEQFF.